The rows below give T cell receptor beta chains drawn from one sample of a study of OX40 agonist ivuxolimab in advanced cancers. Repertoires were generated with immunoSEQ multiplex PCR, while TCRdb's copy carries only in-frame clones and drops some. This sample yields about 64,000 clones, of which approximately 90% are seen a single time; under 0.45% belongs to the top ten. The specimen comprised CD4+ or CD8+ T cells sorted from blood, sampled in a trial of the OX40 agonist ivuxolimab. Receptor source: an adult with an advanced solid tumor such as melanoma, head and neck, liver or kidney cancer. CDR3s include the opening cysteine and the closing phenylalanine or tryptophan. D genes are given only for firm matches. Clone sizes are given selectively: once, few, many, or a class where the clone is expanded.

V,J,size,D,CDR3,DNA
TRBV27,TRBJ2-3,.,TRBD2,CASSSPGLARDTQYF,TGTGCCAGCAGTTCCCCGGGACTAGCGAGAGATACGCAGTATTTT
TRBV11-2,TRBJ2-3,.,TRBD1,CASSLLTGGTTDTQYF,TGTGCCAGCAGCTTATTGACAGGGGGAACCACAGATACGCAGTATTTT
TRBV28,TRBJ2-7,.,TRBD1,CASSFRDRGSYEQYF,TGTGCCAGCAGTTTCCGGGACAGGGGGTCCTACGAGCAGTACTTC
TRBV6-6,TRBJ2-7,.,TRBD2,CASSAQLAGDGEQYF,TGTGCCAGCAGTGCCCAACTAGCGGGAGACGGGGAGCAGTACTTC
TRBV5-1,TRBJ2-3,.,.,CASSLASQSASTDTQYF,TGCGCCAGCAGCTTGGCGTCCCAGTCAGCTAGCACAGATACGCAGTATTTT
TRBV5-1,TRBJ1-4,.,.,CASSLLSGVGEKLFF,TGCGCCAGCAGCTTGCTTTCGGGAGTAGGGGAAAAACTGTTTTTT
TRBV18,TRBJ2-1,.,.,CASSSQRTLSYEQFF,TGTGCCAGCTCATCGCAACGGACTCTCAGCTATGAGCAGTTCTTC
TRBV6-5,TRBJ2-7,.,.,CASSYGSLREQYF,TGTGCCAGCAGTTACGGGAGCTTGCGGGAGCAGTACTTC
TRBV7-2,TRBJ1-1,few,.,CASSLQGSMNTEAFF,TGTGCCAGCAGCTTACAGGGATCCATGAACACTGAAGCTTTCTTT
TRBV25-1,TRBJ2-7,.,.,CASSERRNEQYF,TGTGCCAGCAGTGAGAGGAGGAACGAGCAGTACTTC
TRBV7-2,TRBJ2-7,.,.,CASSLISAGRTASYEQYF,TGTGCCAGCAGCTTAATTTCGGCAGGCCGGACTGCAAGCTACGAGCAGTACTTC
TRBV18,TRBJ1-3,.,.,CASSFLLQGSGNTIYF,TGTGCCAGCTCGTTCTTATTACAGGGTTCTGGAAACACCATATATTTT